This T cell receptor beta chain was documented in a study of graft-versus-host responses after intestinal transplantation. Here immunoSEQ multiplex PCR was the method, and the copy in TCRdb shows in-frame clones only, minus some. The sample holds 60,000 to 75,000 clones, around 89% seen once. In regard to this clone: Its antigen is unknown.

Germline V gives CDR1 SEHNR, CDR2 FQNEAQ (reference sequence). V was trimmed by 4 bases and J by 8 bases, leaving 17 bases between them. The CDR3 contains 15 residues. The receptor was derived from a human donor who received an intestinal transplant. The sequencing here drew on unstimulated CD8+ T cells sorted from spleen or lymph node cells, taken before intestinal transplant. This chain uses TRBV7-9 with TRBJ2-2; tentatively, D is TRBD2 (5 bases). CDR3 loop: CASSSDTGWKGELFF. The CDR3 DNA reads as TGTGCCAGCAGCTCCGACACGGGGTGGAAGGGGGAGCTGTTTTTT.